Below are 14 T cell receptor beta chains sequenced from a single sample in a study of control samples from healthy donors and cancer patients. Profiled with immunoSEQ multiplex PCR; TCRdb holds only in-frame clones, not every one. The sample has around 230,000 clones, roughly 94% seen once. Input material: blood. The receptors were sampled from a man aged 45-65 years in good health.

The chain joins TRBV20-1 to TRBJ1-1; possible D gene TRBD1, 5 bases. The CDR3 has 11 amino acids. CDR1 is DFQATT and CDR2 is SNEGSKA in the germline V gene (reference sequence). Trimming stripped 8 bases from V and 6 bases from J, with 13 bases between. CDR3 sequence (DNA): TGCAGTCGGGAGTGGGGCTCTGAAGCTTTCTTT. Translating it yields CSREWGSEAFF.

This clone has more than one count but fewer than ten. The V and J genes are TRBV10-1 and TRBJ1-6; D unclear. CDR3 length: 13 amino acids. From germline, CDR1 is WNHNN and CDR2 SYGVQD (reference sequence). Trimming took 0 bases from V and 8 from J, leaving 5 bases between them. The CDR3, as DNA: TGCGCCAGCAGTGAGTCGATCGATTCACCCCTCCACTTT. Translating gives CASSESIDSPLHF.

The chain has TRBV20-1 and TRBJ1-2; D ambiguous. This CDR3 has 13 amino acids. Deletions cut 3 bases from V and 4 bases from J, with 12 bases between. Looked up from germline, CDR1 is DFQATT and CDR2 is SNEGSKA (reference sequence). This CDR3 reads CSASGLTPYGYTF. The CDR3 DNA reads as TGCAGTGCTAGTGGTCTCACACCCTATGGCTACACCTTC.

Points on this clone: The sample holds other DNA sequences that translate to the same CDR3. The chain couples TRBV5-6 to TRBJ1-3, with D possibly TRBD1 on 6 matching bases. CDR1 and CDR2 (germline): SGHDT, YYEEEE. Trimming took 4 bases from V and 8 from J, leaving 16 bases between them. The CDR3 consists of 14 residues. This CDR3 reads CASSRKGGRDTIYF. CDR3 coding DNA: TGTGCCAGCAGCCGCAAGGGGGGTCGGGACACCATATATTTT. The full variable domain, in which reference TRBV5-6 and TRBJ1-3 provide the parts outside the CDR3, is DAGVTQSPTHLIKTRGQQVTLRCSPKSGHDTVSWYQQALGQGPQFIFQYYEEEERQRGNFPDRFSGHQFPNYSSELNVNALLLGDSALYLCASSRKGGRDTIYFGEGSWLTVV.

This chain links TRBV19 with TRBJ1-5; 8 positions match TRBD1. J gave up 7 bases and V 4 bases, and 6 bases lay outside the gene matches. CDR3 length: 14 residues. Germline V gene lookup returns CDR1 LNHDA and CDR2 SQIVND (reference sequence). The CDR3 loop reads CASSTQGAKQPQHF. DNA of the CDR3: TGTGCCAGTAGTACTCAGGGGGCAAAACAGCCCCAGCATTTT.

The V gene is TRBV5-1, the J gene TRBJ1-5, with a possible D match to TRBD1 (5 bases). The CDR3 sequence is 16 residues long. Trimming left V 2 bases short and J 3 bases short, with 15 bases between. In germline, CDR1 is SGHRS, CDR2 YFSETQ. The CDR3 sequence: CASSFSGPPPNQPQHF. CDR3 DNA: TGCGCCAGCAGCTTCTCGGGGCCCCCCCCCAATCAGCCCCAGCATTTT.

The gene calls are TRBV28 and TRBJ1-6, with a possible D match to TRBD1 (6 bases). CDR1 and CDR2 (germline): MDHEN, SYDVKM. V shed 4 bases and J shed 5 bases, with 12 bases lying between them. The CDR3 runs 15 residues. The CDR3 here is CASSSGQINNSPLHF. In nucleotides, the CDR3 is TGTGCCAGCAGTTCCGGACAGATTAATAATTCACCCCTCCACTTT.

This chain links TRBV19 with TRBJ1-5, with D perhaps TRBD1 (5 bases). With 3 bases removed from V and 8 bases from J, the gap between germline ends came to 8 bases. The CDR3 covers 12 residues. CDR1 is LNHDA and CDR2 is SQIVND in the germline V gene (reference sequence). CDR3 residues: CASSIGGKPQHF. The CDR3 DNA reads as TGTGCCAGTAGTATCGGGGGGAAGCCCCAGCATTTT.

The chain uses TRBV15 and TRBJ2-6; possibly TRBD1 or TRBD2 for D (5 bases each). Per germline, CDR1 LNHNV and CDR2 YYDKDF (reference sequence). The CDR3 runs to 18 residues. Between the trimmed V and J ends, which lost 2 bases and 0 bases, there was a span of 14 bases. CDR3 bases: TGTGCCACCAGCAGACTTACCGGGGCCGACTCTGGGGCCAACGTCCTGACTTTC. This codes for CATSRLTGADSGANVLTF.

The CDR3 loop reads CASSMRHSYEQYV. The CDR3 coding sequence is TGTGCCAGTAGTATGAGACATTCCTACGAGCAGTACGTC. The chain has TRBV19 and TRBJ2-7, with no clear D. CDR1 is LNHDA and CDR2 is SQIVND in the germline V gene (reference sequence). Trimming shortened V by 3 bases and J by 1 base, and 7 bases separated the two germline ends. The CDR3 sequence is 13 residues long.

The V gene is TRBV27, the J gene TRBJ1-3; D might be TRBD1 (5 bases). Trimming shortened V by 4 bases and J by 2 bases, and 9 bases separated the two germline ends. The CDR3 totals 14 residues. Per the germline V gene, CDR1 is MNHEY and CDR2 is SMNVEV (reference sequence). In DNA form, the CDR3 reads TGTGCCAGCAGTTCTGGGACTACTGGAAACACCATATATTTT. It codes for CASSSGTTGNTIYF.

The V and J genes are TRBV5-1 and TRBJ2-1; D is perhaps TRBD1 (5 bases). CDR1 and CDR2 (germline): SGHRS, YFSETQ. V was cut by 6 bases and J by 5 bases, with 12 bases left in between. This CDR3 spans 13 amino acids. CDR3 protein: CASTSPGNNEQFF. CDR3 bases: TGCGCCAGCACTTCCCCAGGGAACAATGAGCAGTTCTTC.

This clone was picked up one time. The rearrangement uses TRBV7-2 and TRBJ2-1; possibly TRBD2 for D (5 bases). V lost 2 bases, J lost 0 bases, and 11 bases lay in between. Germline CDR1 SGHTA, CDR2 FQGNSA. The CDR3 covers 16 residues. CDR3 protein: CASSLLGSSSYNEQFF. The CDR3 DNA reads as TGTGCCAGCAGCTTATTGGGGAGTAGCTCCTACAATGAGCAGTTCTTC.

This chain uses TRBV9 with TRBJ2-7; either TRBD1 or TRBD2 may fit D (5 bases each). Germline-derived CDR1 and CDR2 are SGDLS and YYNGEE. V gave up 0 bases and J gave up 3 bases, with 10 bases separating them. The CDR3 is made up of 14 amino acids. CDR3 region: CASSVGDGHYEQYF. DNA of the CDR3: TGTGCCAGCAGCGTAGGGGACGGCCACTACGAGCAGTACTTC. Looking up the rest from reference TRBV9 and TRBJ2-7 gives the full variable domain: DSGVTQTPKHLITATGQRVTLRCSPRSGDLSVYWYQQSLDQGLQFLIQYYNGEERAKGNILERFSAQQFPDLHSELNLSSLELGDSALYFCASSVGDGHYEQYFGPGTRLTVT.